These 28 T cell receptor beta chains originate from one sample sequenced in a study of blood T cell repertoires in COVID-19 (dated by TCRdb to 2020 to 2021). To prepare the library, the immunoSEQ multiplex PCR assay was applied. This is the immuneACCESS table as TCRdb keeps it, with only in-frame sequences that have V and J called. A part of the clones is gone; compared with another copy, unresolved V genes explain less than half, and the rest is unexplained. The sample yields 150,000 to 200,000 clones; roughly 84% were counted once. Together, the top ten hold around 18% of the sample. Sequencing was done on a sample of PBMCs or T cells enriched from blood (not recorded which). These receptors came from a man between 60 and 75 years old who had recovered from COVID-19.

The CDR3 protein is CASSPRVLNSPLHF. The CDR3 DNA reads TGTGCCAGCAGCCCACGGGTTTTGAATTCACCCCTCCACTTT. The chain combines TRBV28 with TRBJ1-6; D is undetermined. Germline V CDR1 and CDR2: MDHEN, SYDVKM. V was pared by 6 bases and J by 7 bases, with 13 bases between. The length of the CDR3 is 14 residues.

The genes are TRBV19 and TRBJ1-4; TRBD1 agrees at 7 bases. CDR1 and CDR2 from the germline V gene are LNHDA and SQIVND (reference sequence). CDR3 length equals 15 residues. V gave up 7 bases and J gave up 3 bases; unmatched junction bases: 8. The CDR3 DNA reads as TGTGCCAGTACGGAGAGGACAGGATCTAATGAAAAACTGTTTTTT. It encodes CASTERTGSNEKLFF.

This chain links TRBV28 with TRBJ1-1; 7 positions agree with TRBD1. The CDR3 consists of 16 residues. V lost 5 bases, J lost 3 bases, and 12 bases stayed unmatched. Germline V lookup: CDR1 MDHEN, CDR2 SYDVKM. CDR3 amino acids: CASSRQGGGPYTEAFF. In nucleotides, the CDR3 is TGTGCCAGCAGTCGACAGGGTGGAGGGCCTTACACTGAAGCTTTCTTT.

The CDR3 coding sequence is TGCAGCGCGAGGGAGGGTGGAGTTGGGGAGCTGTTTTTT. The encoded protein is CSAREGGVGELFF. The chain recombines TRBV29-1 with TRBJ2-2, with 7 bases matching TRBD2. The junction had 10 bases not matched to a gene; V was cut back by 7 bases and J by 8 bases. Germline V gives CDR1 SQVTM, CDR2 ANQGSEA. The CDR3 has 13 residues.

The chain carries TRBV19 and TRBJ1-2; TRBD1 might be the D (5 bases). CDR3 length: 14 residues. Germline V gene sequence: CDR1 LNHDA, CDR2 SQIVND (reference sequence). Trimming took 2 bases from V and 2 from J, leaving 9 bases between them. CDR3 in DNA: TGTGCCAGTAGTATAAGCCGGGGGAACTATGGCTACACCTTC. Translated: CASSISRGNYGYTF.

The gene calls are TRBV5-4 and TRBJ2-6, with D maybe TRBD1 (6 bases). The CDR3 runs to 17 residues. V was trimmed by 3 bases and J by 2 bases, leaving 15 bases between them. Per the germline V gene, CDR1 is SGHNT and CDR2 is YYREEE (reference sequence). The CDR3 DNA sequence: TGTGCCAGCAGCTATCAACAGGGAAACGCTGGGGCCAACGTCCTGACTTTC. Amino acids: CASSYQQGNAGANVLTF.

The chain employs TRBV19 and TRBJ2-1; D is undetermined. Germline assignment: CDR1 LNHDA and CDR2 SQIVND (reference sequence). The CDR3 is made up of 15 amino acids. V was pared by 5 bases and J by 0 bases, with 11 bases between. The CDR3 nucleotides read TGTGCCAGTAGTGACAACCCGAGCTCCTACAATGAGCAGTTCTTC. The encoded protein is CASSDNPSSYNEQFF.

The J gene is TRBJ2-7, the V gene TRBV7-6, with 9 bases aligning to TRBD2. V lost 2 bases, J lost 2 bases, and 4 bases stayed unmatched. CDR3 size: 15 residues. Germline V lookup: CDR1 SGHVS, CDR2 FNYEAQ. CDR3 sequence reads: CASSLRLAGTYEQYF. The CDR3, as DNA: TGTGCCAGCAGCTTACGGCTAGCGGGGACCTACGAGCAGTACTTC.

This rearrangement joins TRBV19 to TRBJ1-5, with a possible D match to TRBD1 (5 bases). V shed 7 bases and J shed 0 bases, with 16 bases lying between them. Germline V gives CDR1 LNHDA, CDR2 SQIVND (reference sequence). The CDR3 sequence is 16 residues long. In nucleotides, the CDR3 is TGTGCCAGTAAACGGACACCCGATTATAGCAATCAGCCCCAGCATTTT. This gives the protein CASKRTPDYSNQPQHF.

The chain has TRBV11-2 and TRBJ1-5; D remains ambiguous. Germline V gene sequence: CDR1 SGHAT, CDR2 FQNNGV. The CDR3 is 13 amino acids. The V and J ends lost 2 bases and 7 bases respectively, with 9 bases between them. CDR3 in amino acids: CASSLSIRQPQHF. The CDR3 DNA sequence: TGTGCCAGCAGCTTATCGATCAGGCAGCCCCAGCATTTT.

CDR3 amino acids: CASSPRERQGRGTQYF. The CDR3 DNA sequence: TGCGCCAGCAGCCCTCGGGAGAGACAGGGGAGGGGGACCCAGTACTTC. V gene TRBV5-1 combines with J gene TRBJ2-5; D possibly corresponds to TRBD1 (8 bases). Trimming cost V 4 bases and J 7 bases, with 23 bases left between them. The germline CDR1 and CDR2 sequences are SGHRS and YFSETQ. The CDR3 spans 16 residues.

The V and J genes are TRBV18 and TRBJ1-5, with unresolved D. Trimming took off 3 bases at V and 7 bases at J, with 13 bases between the two ends. The CDR3 extends over 14 amino acids. Germline CDR1 is KGHSH and CDR2 is LQKENI. The CDR3 here is CASSPEGGHQPQHF. The CDR3 DNA sequence: TGTGCCAGCTCACCCGAGGGAGGGCACCAGCCCCAGCATTTT.

A few counts support this clone. CDR3 DNA sequence: TGTGCCAGCAGTGATCAGGTTCACGCTGAAGCTTTCTTT. Amino acid sequence: CASSDQVHAEAFF. This chain uses TRBV6-1 with TRBJ1-1; no definite D call. Trimming left V 3 bases short and J 6 bases short, with 11 bases between. The germline CDR1 and CDR2 sequences are MNHNS and SASEGT. The CDR3 spans 13 residues.

This chain joins TRBV10-3 and TRBJ1-1; D is possibly TRBD1 (6 bases). Trimming took 4 bases from V and 5 from J, leaving 14 bases between them. Germline V gene lookup returns CDR1 ENHRY and CDR2 SYGVKD. The CDR3 loop spans 14 amino acids. The CDR3 DNA follows: TGTGCCATCAGTGTTGGACAGCCAGGGACTGAAGCTTTCTTT. This sequence encodes CAISVGQPGTEAFF.

The chain joins TRBV4-2 to TRBJ2-3, with 8 positions matching TRBD2. Germline CDR1 reads LGHNA; CDR2 reads YNFKEQ. Trimming took 0 bases from V and 1 from J; bases not matched to a gene: 6. CDR3 length: 17 residues. The CDR3 loop reads CASSQDRTSLGTDTQYF. For the CDR3, the DNA is TGTGCCAGCAGCCAAGACCGGACTAGCCTCGGCACAGATACGCAGTATTTT.

V and J are TRBV9 and TRBJ1-3; D is uncertain. V lost 0 bases and J 4 bases, leaving 5 bases between the germline ends. This CDR3 is built from 13 residues. Germline V CDR1 and CDR2: SGDLS, YYNGEE. This CDR3 reads CASSVAGGNTIYF. CDR3 in DNA: TGTGCCAGCAGCGTAGCGGGGGGAAACACCATATATTTT.

The genes are TRBV28 and TRBJ1-2; perhaps TRBD1 as D (6 bases). From germline, CDR1 is MDHEN and CDR2 SYDVKM. The CDR3 has 14 residues. Trimming cost V 8 bases and J 8 bases, with 21 bases left between them. CDR3 nucleotide sequence: TGTGCCAGCGGCTTAGCCCAGGGGTTGGGAGGCTACACCTTC. Translation: CASGLAQGLGGYTF.

The chain joins TRBV7-9 to TRBJ1-4, with a weak D call TRBD1 (5 bases). Trimming removed 7 bases at V and 8 bases at J, with 17 bases between. Per germline, CDR1 SEHNR and CDR2 FQNEAQ (reference sequence). CDR3 length: 14 residues. The CDR3 sequence: CASTDSGVMEKLFF. The CDR3 nucleotides are TGTGCCAGCACCGACTCGGGGGTAATGGAAAAACTGTTTTTT.

In this sample, this clone turned up a few times. The chain links TRBV5-6 to TRBJ2-1; 16 positions match TRBD2. The junction had 2 bases not matched to a gene; V was cut back by 2 bases and J by 9 bases. Looked up from germline, CDR1 is SGHDT and CDR2 is YYEEEE. The CDR3 is 15 residues long. The CDR3 spells CASSFGTSGGAEQFF. The DNA for the CDR3 is TGTGCCAGCAGCTTCGGGACTAGCGGGGGGGCTGAGCAGTTCTTC.

This chain connects TRBV29-1 to TRBJ2-2, with D possibly matching TRBD2 (5 bases). V was pared by 5 bases and J by 7 bases, with 14 bases between. This CDR3 has 13 residues. Germline CDR1 and CDR2: SQVTM and ANQGSEA. CDR3 in amino acids: CSVSASFGGELFF. The DNA of the CDR3 is TGCAGCGTTTCCGCTAGCTTCGGCGGGGAGCTGTTTTTT.

The V call is TRBV5-1, the J call TRBJ2-6; 8 bases align to TRBD1. V lost 1 base and J lost 1; bases outside the gene matches: 4. The CDR3 runs to 17 residues. Germline loops: CDR1 SGHRS, CDR2 YFSETQ. The CDR3 region has the DNA TGCGCCAGCAGCTTGAGTACAGGGGGTTCTGGGGCCAACGTCCTGACTTTC. This gives the protein CASSLSTGGSGANVLTF.

The chain employs TRBV5-1 and TRBJ2-7; 9 nucleotides agree with TRBD1. Trimming took 0 bases from V and 5 from J; bases not matched to a gene: 6. Germline CDR1 is SGHRS and CDR2 is YFSETQ. The CDR3 runs to 15 residues. The chain's CDR3 is CASSLDGTGNDEQYF. CDR3 nucleotide sequence: TGCGCCAGCAGCTTGGACGGGACAGGGAACGACGAGCAGTACTTC.

This clone was counted between two and nine times. The chain couples TRBV4-1 to TRBJ2-2; D ambiguous. CDR3 length: 14 residues. Deletions cut 6 bases from V and 6 bases from J, with 14 bases between. CDR1 and CDR2 from the germline V gene are MGHRA and YSYEKL. CDR3 region: CASSNLGVPGELFF. As DNA, the CDR3 is TGCGCCAGCAGTAACCTAGGAGTTCCCGGGGAGCTGTTTTTT.

The V gene is TRBV6-5, the J gene TRBJ1-6; 7 positions match TRBD1. V trimming: 6 bases; J trimming: 7 bases; junction bases outside the gene matches: 9. This CDR3 spans 15 amino acids. Per the germline V gene, CDR1 is MNHEY and CDR2 is SVGAGI. The CDR3: CASRTYRGTNSPLHF. In DNA form, the CDR3 reads TGTGCCAGCAGGACCTACAGGGGAACCAATTCACCCCTCCACTTT.

The chain links TRBV30 to TRBJ2-5; 8 bases match TRBD1. The CDR3 has 15 amino acids. V was pared by 3 bases and J by 5 bases, with 11 bases of the junction left unmatched. CDR1 is GTSNPN, CDR2 SVGIG, per germline (reference sequence). CDR3 nucleotide sequence: TGTGCCTGGAGCGACGGACAGGGCCGGTTGGAGACCCAGTACTTC. Translating it yields CAWSDGQGRLETQYF.

V is TRBV5-4 and J is TRBJ2-7; the D is unclear. There are 13 residues in the CDR3. Trimming cost V 2 bases and J 7 bases, with 13 bases left between them. The germline V gene encodes CDR1 SGHNT and CDR2 YYREEE (reference sequence). CDR3 loop: CASSFFRSREQYF. In nucleotides, the CDR3 is TGTGCCAGCAGCTTCTTTCGGAGTAGGGAGCAGTACTTC.

The V gene is TRBV4-1, the J gene TRBJ2-1, with D tentatively TRBD2 (5 bases). The CDR3 loop spans 15 amino acids. From germline, CDR1 is MGHRA and CDR2 YSYEKL. V was cut by 0 bases and J by 9 bases, with 15 bases left in between. The CDR3 here is CASSQETYGSREQFF. CDR3 DNA sequence: TGCGCCAGCAGCCAAGAGACCTATGGGAGCCGTGAGCAGTTCTTC.

The chain uses TRBV5-1 and TRBJ2-7, with a possible D match to TRBD1 (6 bases). CDR3 length: 14 amino acids. The germline V and J ends were trimmed by 7 bases and 6 bases, with 20 bases remaining between them. Germline V gives CDR1 SGHRS, CDR2 YFSETQ. The CDR3 loop reads CASSTGTKLSEQYF. DNA for the CDR3: TGCGCCAGCTCAACCGGGACAAAGTTATCCGAGCAGTACTTC.